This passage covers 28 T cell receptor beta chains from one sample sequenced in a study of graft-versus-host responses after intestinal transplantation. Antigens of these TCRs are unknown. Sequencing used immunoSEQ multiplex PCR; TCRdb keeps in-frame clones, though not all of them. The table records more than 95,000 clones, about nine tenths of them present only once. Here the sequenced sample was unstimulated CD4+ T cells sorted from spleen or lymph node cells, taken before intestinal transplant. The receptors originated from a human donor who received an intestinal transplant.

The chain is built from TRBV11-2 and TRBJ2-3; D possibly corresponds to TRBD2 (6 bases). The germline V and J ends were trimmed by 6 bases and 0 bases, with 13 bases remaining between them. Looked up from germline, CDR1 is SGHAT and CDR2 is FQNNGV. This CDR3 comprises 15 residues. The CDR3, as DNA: TGTGCCAGCAGTCGTATCCGGGGGAGCACAGATACGCAGTATTTT. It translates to CASSRIRGSTDTQYF.

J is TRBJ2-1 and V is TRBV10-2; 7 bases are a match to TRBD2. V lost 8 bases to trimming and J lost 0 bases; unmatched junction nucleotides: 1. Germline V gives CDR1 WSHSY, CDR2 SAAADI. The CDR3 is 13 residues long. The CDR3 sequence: CASWGGSYNEQFF. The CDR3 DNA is TGCGCCAGCTGGGGGGGCTCCTACAATGAGCAGTTCTTC.

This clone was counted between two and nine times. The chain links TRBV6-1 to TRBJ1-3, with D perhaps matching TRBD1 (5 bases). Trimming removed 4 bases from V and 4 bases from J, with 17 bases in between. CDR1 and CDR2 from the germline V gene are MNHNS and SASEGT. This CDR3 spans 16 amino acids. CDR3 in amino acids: CASSVTVPRGGNTIYF. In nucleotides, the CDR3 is TGTGCCAGCAGTGTGACGGTCCCCCGGGGGGGAAACACCATATATTTT.

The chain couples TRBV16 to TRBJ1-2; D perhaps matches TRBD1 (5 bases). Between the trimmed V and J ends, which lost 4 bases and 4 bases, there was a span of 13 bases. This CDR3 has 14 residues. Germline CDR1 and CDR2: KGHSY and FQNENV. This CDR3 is CASSRSDRAYGYTF. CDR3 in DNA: TGTGCCAGCAGCCGTTCCGACAGAGCCTATGGCTACACCTTC.

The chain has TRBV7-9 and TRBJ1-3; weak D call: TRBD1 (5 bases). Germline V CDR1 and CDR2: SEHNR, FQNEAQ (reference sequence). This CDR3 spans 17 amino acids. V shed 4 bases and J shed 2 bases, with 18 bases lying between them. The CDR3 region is CASSYPARGLTGNTIYF. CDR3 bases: TGTGCCAGCAGCTACCCCGCACGGGGACTCACTGGAAACACCATATATTTT.

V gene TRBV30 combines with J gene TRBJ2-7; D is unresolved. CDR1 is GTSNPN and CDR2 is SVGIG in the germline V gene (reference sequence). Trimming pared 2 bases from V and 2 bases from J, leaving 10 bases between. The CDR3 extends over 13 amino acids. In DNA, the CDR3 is TGTGCCTGGAGTCCGGCGGTAGCCTACGAGCAGTACTTC. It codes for CAWSPAVAYEQYF.

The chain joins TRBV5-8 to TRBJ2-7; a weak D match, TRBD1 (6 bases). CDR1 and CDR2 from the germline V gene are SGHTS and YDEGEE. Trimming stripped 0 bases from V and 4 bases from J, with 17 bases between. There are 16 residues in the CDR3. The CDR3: CASSLGGLQGSYEQYF. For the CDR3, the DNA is TGTGCCAGCAGCTTGGGGGGGTTGCAGGGGTCGTACGAGCAGTACTTC.

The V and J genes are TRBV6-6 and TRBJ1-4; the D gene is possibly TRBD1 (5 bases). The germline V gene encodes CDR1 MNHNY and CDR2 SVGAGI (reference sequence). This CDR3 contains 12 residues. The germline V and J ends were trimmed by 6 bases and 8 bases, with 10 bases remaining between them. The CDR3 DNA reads TGTGCCAGCAGCCTCTGGGGCGAAAAACTGTTTTTT. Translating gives CASSLWGEKLFF.

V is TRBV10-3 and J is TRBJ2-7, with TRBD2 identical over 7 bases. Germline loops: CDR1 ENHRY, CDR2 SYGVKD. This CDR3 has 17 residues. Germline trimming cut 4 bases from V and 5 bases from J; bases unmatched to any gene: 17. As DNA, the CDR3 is TGTGCCATCAGTGGCCAATGGGGAGGGGCCATCGGGCACGAGCAGTACTTC. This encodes CAISGQWGGAIGHEQYF.

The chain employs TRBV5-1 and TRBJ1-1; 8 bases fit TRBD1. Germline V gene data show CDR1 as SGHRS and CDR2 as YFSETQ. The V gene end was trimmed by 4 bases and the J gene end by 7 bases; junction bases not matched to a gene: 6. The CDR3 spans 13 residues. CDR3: CASSHGQGNEAFF. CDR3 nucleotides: TGCGCCAGCAGCCACGGACAGGGTAATGAAGCTTTCTTT.

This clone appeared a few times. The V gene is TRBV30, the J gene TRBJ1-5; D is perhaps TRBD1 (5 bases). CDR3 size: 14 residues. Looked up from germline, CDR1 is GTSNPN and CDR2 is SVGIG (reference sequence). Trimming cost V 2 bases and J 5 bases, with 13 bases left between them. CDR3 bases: TGTGCCTGGAGTAAACGCAGGGCCGATCAGCCCCAGCATTTT. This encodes CAWSKRRADQPQHF. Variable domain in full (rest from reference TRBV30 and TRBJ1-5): SQTIHQWPATLVQPVGSPLSLECTVEGTSNPNLYWYRQAAGRGLQLLFYSVGIGQISSEVPQNLSASRPQDRQFILSSKKLLLSDSGFYLCAWSKRRADQPQHFGDGTRLSIL.

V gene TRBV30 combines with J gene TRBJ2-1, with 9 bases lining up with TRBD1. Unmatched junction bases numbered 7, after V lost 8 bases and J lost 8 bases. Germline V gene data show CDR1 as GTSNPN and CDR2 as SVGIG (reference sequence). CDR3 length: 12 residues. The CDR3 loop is CAGGTGKDEQFF. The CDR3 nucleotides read TGTGCCGGGGGGACAGGGAAGGATGAGCAGTTCTTC.

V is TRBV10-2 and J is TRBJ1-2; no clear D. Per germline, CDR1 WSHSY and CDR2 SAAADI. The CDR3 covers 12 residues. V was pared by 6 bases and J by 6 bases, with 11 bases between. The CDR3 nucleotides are TGCGCCAGCAGCCCTATCGGGGATGGCTACACCTTC. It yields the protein CASSPIGDGYTF.

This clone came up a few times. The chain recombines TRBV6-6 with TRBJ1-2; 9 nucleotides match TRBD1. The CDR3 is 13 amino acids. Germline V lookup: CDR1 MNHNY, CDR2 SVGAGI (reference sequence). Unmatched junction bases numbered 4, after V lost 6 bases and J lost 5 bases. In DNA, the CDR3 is TGTGCCAGCAGACTGGACAGGGGTTATGGCTACACCTTC. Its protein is CASRLDRGYGYTF.

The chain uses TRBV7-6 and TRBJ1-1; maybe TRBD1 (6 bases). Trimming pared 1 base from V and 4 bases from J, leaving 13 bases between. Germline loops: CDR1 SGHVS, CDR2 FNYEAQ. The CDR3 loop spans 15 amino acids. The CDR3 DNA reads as TGTGCCAGCAGCTTAGTAGACAGGTCCCGCACTGAAGCTTTCTTT. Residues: CASSLVDRSRTEAFF.

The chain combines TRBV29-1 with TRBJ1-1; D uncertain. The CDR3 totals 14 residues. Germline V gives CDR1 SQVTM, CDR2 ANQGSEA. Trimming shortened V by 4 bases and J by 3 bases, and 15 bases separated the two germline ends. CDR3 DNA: TGCAGCGTTGTGACCCTGACGGGGTACACTGAAGCTTTCTTT. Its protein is CSVVTLTGYTEAFF.

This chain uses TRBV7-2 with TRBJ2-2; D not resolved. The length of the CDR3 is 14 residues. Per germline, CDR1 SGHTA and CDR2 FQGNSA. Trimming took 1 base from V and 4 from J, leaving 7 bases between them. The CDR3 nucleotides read TGTGCCAGCAGCTTAGTGGCGGTCACCGGGGAGCTGTTTTTT. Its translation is CASSLVAVTGELFF.

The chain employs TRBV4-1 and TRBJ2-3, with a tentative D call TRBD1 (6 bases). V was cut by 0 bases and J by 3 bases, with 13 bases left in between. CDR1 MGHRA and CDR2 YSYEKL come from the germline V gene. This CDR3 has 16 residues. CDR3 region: CASSQDPGHRTDTQYF. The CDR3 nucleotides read TGCGCCAGCAGCCAAGACCCGGGACACCGTACAGATACGCAGTATTTT.

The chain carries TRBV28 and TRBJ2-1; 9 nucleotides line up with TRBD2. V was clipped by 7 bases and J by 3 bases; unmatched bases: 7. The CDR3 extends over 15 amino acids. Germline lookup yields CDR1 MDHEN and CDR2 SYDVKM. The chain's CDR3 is CASKGSGRVYNEQFF. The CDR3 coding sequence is TGTGCCAGCAAGGGTAGCGGGAGAGTCTACAATGAGCAGTTCTTC.

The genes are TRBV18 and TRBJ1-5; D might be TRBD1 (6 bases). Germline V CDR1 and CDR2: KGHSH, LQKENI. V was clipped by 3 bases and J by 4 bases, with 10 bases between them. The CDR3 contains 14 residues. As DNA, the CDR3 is TGTGCCAGCTCACCGGGTGACAGGAATCAGCCCCAGCATTTT. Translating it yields CASSPGDRNQPQHF.

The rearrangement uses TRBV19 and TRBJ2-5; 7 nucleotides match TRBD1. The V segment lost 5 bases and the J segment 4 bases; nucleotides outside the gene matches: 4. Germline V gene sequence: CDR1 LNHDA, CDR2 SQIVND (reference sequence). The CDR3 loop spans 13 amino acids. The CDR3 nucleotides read TGTGCCAGTAGTGTAACAGGGGTAGAGACCCAGTACTTC. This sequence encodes CASSVTGVETQYF.

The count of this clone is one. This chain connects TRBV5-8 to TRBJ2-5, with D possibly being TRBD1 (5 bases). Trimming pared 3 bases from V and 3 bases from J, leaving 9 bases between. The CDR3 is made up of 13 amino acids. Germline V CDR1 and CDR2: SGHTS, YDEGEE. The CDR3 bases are TGTGCCAGCAGCTCCAGGGTGGAAGAGACCCAGTACTTC. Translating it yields CASSSRVEETQYF.

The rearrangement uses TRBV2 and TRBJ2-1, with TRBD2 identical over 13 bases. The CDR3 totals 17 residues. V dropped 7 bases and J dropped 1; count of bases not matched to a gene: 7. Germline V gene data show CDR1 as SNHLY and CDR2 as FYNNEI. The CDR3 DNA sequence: TGTGCCAGCAAACTAGCGGGAGGGCCGGGGTCCTACAATGAGCAGTTCTTC. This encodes CASKLAGGPGSYNEQFF.

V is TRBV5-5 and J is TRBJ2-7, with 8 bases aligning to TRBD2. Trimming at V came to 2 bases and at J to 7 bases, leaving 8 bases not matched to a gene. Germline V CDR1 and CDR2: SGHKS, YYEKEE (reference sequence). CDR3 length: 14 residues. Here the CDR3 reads CASSFSGVRGEQYF. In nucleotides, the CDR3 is TGTGCCAGCAGCTTTAGCGGGGTAAGGGGGGAGCAGTACTTC.

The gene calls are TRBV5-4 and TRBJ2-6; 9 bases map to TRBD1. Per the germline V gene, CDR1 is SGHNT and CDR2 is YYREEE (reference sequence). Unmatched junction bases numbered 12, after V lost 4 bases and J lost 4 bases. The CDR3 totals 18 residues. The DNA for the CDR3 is TGTGCCAGCAGCGGGACCGGACAGGGGTTTTCCGGGGCCAACGTCCTGACTTTC. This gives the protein CASSGTGQGFSGANVLTF.

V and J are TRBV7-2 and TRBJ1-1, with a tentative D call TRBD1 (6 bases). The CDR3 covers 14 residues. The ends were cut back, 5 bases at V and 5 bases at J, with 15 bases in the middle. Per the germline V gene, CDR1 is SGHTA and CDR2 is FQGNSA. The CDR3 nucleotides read TGTGCCAGCAGCCCCCAAGGGGGTTTGACTGAAGCTTTCTTT. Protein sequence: CASSPQGGLTEAFF.

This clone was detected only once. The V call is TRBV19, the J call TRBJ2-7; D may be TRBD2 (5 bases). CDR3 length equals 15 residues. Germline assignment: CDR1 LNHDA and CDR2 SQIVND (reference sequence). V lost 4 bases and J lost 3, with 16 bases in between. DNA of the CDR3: TGTGCCAGTAGTACCGGACTCTCTCAATACTACGAGCAGTACTTC. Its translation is CASSTGLSQYYEQYF.

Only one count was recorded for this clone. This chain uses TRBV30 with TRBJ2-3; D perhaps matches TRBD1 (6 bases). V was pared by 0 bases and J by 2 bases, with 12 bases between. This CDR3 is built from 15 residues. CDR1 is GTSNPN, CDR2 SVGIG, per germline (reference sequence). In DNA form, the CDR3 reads TGTGCCTGGAGTGTGGGGGCTGGGGTCACAGATACGCAGTATTTT. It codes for CAWSVGAGVTDTQYF. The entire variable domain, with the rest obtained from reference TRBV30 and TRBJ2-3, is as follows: SQTIHQWPATLVQPVGSPLSLECTVEGTSNPNLYWYRQAAGRGLQLLFYSVGIGQISSEVPQNLSASRPQDRQFILSSKKLLLSDSGFYLCAWSVGAGVTDTQYFGPGTRLTVL.